The clone carrying this T cell receptor (beta chain) was counted once. What it binds is unknown. This sample was included in a study of shared clonotypes between healthy human individuals. Overall study: With ages of 18 to 49, the donors were a couple of women and three men.

Study-wide findings and caveats: Blood alone was sampled, and tissue repertoires likely differ.

Only in-frame clones appear in the TCRdb table, and some are missing; sequencing was by immunoSEQ multiplex PCR. The profile shows over 1.5 million clones, 95% to 99% of them singletons. The receptor was isolated from a man aged 25-40 years in good health. The sequenced material came from naive CD4+ T cells sorted from blood. Subset defined: CD45RA+ positively selected.

CDR3 coding DNA: TGTGCCAGCAGTTTACAGTCCGTGACAGGGGAAGTGGCTTTCTTT. This sequence encodes CASSLQSVTGEVAFF. The chain is built from TRBV27 and TRBJ1-1, with 8 bases that match TRBD1. The CDR3 consists of 15 residues. With 2 bases clipped from V and 11 bases from J, the junction kept 13 bases outside the gene matches. Germline CDR1 and CDR2: MNHEY and SMNVEV (reference sequence).